Following are 4 T cell receptor beta chains from one sample sequenced in a study of response to subunit inactivated influenza vaccine. TCRdb analysed the RT-PCR reads with MiXCR anew, one entry per CDR3 protein. The sample contains fewer than 550,000 distinct CDR3 sequences, about 25% of which appear only once. The specimen comprised CD4+ T cells sorted from PBMCs, sampled about 5 days after vaccination. These receptors were taken from a man over 45 who received an inactivated influenza vaccine.

The rearrangement links TRBV5-4 to TRBJ2-1, with 14 bases that match TRBD2. The CDR3 sequence is 16 residues long. J lost 7 bases, V lost 4 bases, and 7 bases had no gene match. Germline V gives CDR1 SGHNT, CDR2 YYREEE (reference sequence). The CDR3 is CASSQGTSGSRNEQFF. The CDR3 nucleotides read TGTGCCAGCAGCCAGGGGACTAGCGGGAGTAGGAATGAGCAGTTCTTC.

Of note for this clonotype: The junction shows a germline mismatch at one end, possibly a read error. V gene TRBV5-4 combines with J gene TRBJ2-1, with 16 bases lining up with TRBD2. The CDR3 is made up of 17 amino acids. Germline V gene lookup returns CDR1 SGHNT and CDR2 YYREEE (reference sequence). CDR3 DNA: TGTGCCAGCAGCATTGGGACTAGCGGGAGGGCCTATAATGAGCAGTTCTTC. Translated: CASSIGTSGRAYNEQFF.

The chain links TRBV29-1 to TRBJ1-4; D ambiguous. The germline CDR1 and CDR2 sequences are SQVTM and ANQGSEA. The CDR3 is 11 amino acids. V shed 3 bases and J shed 8 bases, with 7 bases lying between them. CDR3 nucleotides: TGCAGCGTTGAGGCCTTCGAAAAACTGTTTTTT. Amino acid sequence: CSVEAFEKLFF.

The V and J genes are TRBV12-3 or TRBV12-4 and TRBJ2-3; 7 nucleotides line up with TRBD1. This CDR3 spans 15 amino acids. J gave up 1 base and V 5 bases, and 6 bases lay outside the gene matches. CDR3 nucleotide sequence: TGTGCCAGCAGTCCCGGACAGGCTCGCACAGATACGCAGTATTTT. Translating gives CASSPGQARTDTQYF.